The rows below give T cell receptor beta chains drawn from one sample of a study of spatial heterogeneity in lung cancer. TCRdb independently ran MiXCR on the 5' RACE reads; one entry per CDR3 protein. The sample carries roughly 9,900 distinct CDR3 sequences, approximately 22% recorded once. The source material was PBMCs, sampled at follow-up. These receptors were obtained from a female donor with early-stage non-small cell lung cancer. Each CDR3 is given with its conserved first and last residue. A D gene is named only where the DNA matches it firmly. A row's size may be missing; if present it is once, few, many or a size class.

clone size: few; D gene: TRBD1; V gene: TRBV7-2; J gene: TRBJ1-5; CDR3 DNA: TGTGCCAGCAGCCTCCGGGGACAGGGTATTAGCAATCAGCCCCAGCATTTT; CDR3 protein: CASSLRGQGISNQPQHF
clone size: few; D gene: NA; V gene: TRBV5-1; J gene: TRBJ2-6; CDR3 DNA: TGCGCCAGCAGCTTGGACGCCCCCTTAGGGGCCAACGTCCTGACTTTC; CDR3 protein: CASSLDAPLGANVLTF
clone size: few; D gene: TRBD2; V gene: TRBV7-9; J gene: TRBJ2-7; CDR3 DNA: TGTGCCAGCAGCCCCGAAGCGGGAGGCCCCTACGAGCAGTACTTC; CDR3 protein: CASSPEAGGPYEQYF
clone size: few; D gene: NA; V gene: TRBV5-4; J gene: TRBJ2-5; CDR3 DNA: TGTGCCAGCACCCTGGACACCCAAGAGACCCAGTACTTC; CDR3 protein: CASTLDTQETQYF
clone size: NA; D gene: TRBD1; V gene: TRBV7-2; J gene: TRBJ2-7; CDR3 DNA: TGTGCCAGCAGCTGGGACAGGGAAGACGAGCAGTACTTC; CDR3 protein: CASSWDREDEQYF
clone size: few; D gene: NA; V gene: TRBV6-2/TRBV6-3; J gene: TRBJ1-1; CDR3 DNA: TGTGCCAGCGGCCGGACAATTAACACTGAAGCTTTCTTT; CDR3 protein: CASGRTINTEAFF
clone size: NA; D gene: NA; V gene: TRBV7-2; J gene: TRBJ1-2; CDR3 DNA: TGTGCCAGCAGCTTAGATTTCGGAGGCTACACCTTC; CDR3 protein: CASSLDFGGYTF
clone size: few; D gene: TRBD1; V gene: TRBV7-2; J gene: TRBJ1-5; CDR3 DNA: TGTGCCAGCAGCCCCCTCAGGGGGAGCAATCAGCCCCAGCATTTT; CDR3 protein: CASSPLRGSNQPQHF
clone size: few; D gene: NA; V gene: TRBV29-1; J gene: TRBJ1-4; CDR3 DNA: TGCAGCGTTACCCAGGGTGGCGGTGAAAAACTGTTTTTT; CDR3 protein: CSVTQGGGEKLFF
clone size: NA; D gene: NA; V gene: TRBV5-5; J gene: TRBJ2-2; CDR3 DNA: TGTGCCAGCAGCCAGGAGGGTACGGAGAACACCGGGGAGCTGTTTTTT; CDR3 protein: CASSQEGTENTGELFF
clone size: NA; D gene: TRBD2; V gene: TRBV6-2/TRBV6-3; J gene: TRBJ2-2; CDR3 DNA: TGTGCCAGCAGTACGTCTTCTAGCGGGAAGGGAACCGGGGAGCTGTTTTTT; CDR3 protein: CASSTSSSGKGTGELFF
clone size: few; D gene: NA; V gene: TRBV10-1; J gene: TRBJ2-7; CDR3 DNA: TGCGCCAGCAGTGAAGGTCGGTACGAGCAGTACTTC; CDR3 protein: CASSEGRYEQYF
clone size: medium-sized; D gene: NA; V gene: TRBV19; J gene: TRBJ1-2; CDR3 DNA: TGTGCCAGTAGTATGGACGGACTCTATGGCTACACCTTC; CDR3 protein: CASSMDGLYGYTF
clone size: NA; D gene: NA; V gene: TRBV18; J gene: TRBJ2-4; CDR3 DNA: TGTGCCGCGTCTCGGGGCTGTGAGCCAAAAAACATTCAGTACTTC; CDR3 protein: CAASRGCEPKNIQYF
clone size: NA; D gene: TRBD1; V gene: TRBV20-1; J gene: TRBJ2-3; CDR3 DNA: TGCAGTGCACTCCCCGGGACAGGGGGCCCAGATACGCAGTATTTT; CDR3 protein: CSALPGTGGPDTQYF
clone size: few; D gene: NA; V gene: TRBV18; J gene: TRBJ1-1; CDR3 DNA: TGTGCCAGCTCACGAAGGGGGGACGCGAGGGACACTGAAGCTTTCTTT; CDR3 protein: CASSRRGDARDTEAFF
clone size: medium-sized; D gene: NA; V gene: TRBV2; J gene: TRBJ2-7; CDR3 DNA: TGTGCCAGCAGTGGGGGTTACGAGCAGTACTTC; CDR3 protein: CASSGGYEQYF
clone size: NA; D gene: TRBD1; V gene: TRBV29-1; J gene: TRBJ1-1; CDR3 DNA: TGCAGCGGGACAGGGGGCTCTGAAGCTTTCTTT; CDR3 protein: CSGTGGSEAFF
clone size: NA; D gene: NA; V gene: TRBV19; J gene: TRBJ2-1; CDR3 DNA: TGTGCCAGTAGTATAAGTACCTCCTCCTACAATGAGCAGTTCTTC; CDR3 protein: CASSISTSSYNEQFF
clone size: few; D gene: NA; V gene: TRBV11-2; J gene: TRBJ2-7; CDR3 DNA: TGTGCCAGCAGCTTAGATACGCTAGCTCAAGAGCAGTACTTC; CDR3 protein: CASSLDTLAQEQYF
clone size: medium-sized; D gene: TRBD2; V gene: TRBV19; J gene: TRBJ2-2; CDR3 DNA: TGTGCCAGCGAAGCGGGAGTCTACACCGGGGAGCTGTTTTTT; CDR3 protein: CASEAGVYTGELFF
clone size: few; D gene: TRBD1; V gene: TRBV6-5; J gene: TRBJ2-6; CDR3 DNA: TGTGCCAGCAGTCAACCCGGGACAGCTGGGGCCAACGTCCTGACTTTC; CDR3 protein: CASSQPGTAGANVLTF
clone size: medium-sized; D gene: NA; V gene: TRBV5-5; J gene: TRBJ2-2; CDR3 DNA: TGTGCCAGCAGCTTGGGAACCCAACGCCCCGGGGAGCTGTTTTTT; CDR3 protein: CASSLGTQRPGELFF
clone size: few; D gene: TRBD2; V gene: TRBV4-1; J gene: TRBJ2-7; CDR3 DNA: TGCGCCAGCAGCCAAGATTCCAGCGGGAGGAGGTACGAGCAGTACTTC; CDR3 protein: CASSQDSSGRRYEQYF
clone size: few; D gene: NA; V gene: TRBV5-8; J gene: TRBJ1-5; CDR3 DNA: TGTGCCAGCAGCCTTAATCAGCCCCAGCATTTT; CDR3 protein: CASSLNQPQHF
clone size: few; D gene: TRBD1; V gene: TRBV29-1; J gene: TRBJ2-1; CDR3 DNA: TGCAGCGTTGGACAGGGGGGAAATGAGCAGTTCTTC; CDR3 protein: CSVGQGGNEQFF
clone size: few; D gene: TRBD2; V gene: TRBV5-5; J gene: TRBJ2-1; CDR3 DNA: TGTGCCAGCAGCTTACTAGCGGGAGTATCCAATGAGCAGTTCTTC; CDR3 protein: CASSLLAGVSNEQFF
clone size: NA; D gene: NA; V gene: TRBV5-1; J gene: TRBJ2-7; CDR3 DNA: TGCGCCAGCCAGGGGGGTTCCTACGAGCAGTACTTC; CDR3 protein: CASQGGSYEQYF
clone size: few; D gene: NA; V gene: TRBV19; J gene: TRBJ2-2; CDR3 DNA: TGTGCCAGTAGTATAAGGGTTAGAGAGGCCGGGGAGCTGTTTTTT; CDR3 protein: CASSIRVREAGELFF
clone size: NA; D gene: TRBD1; V gene: TRBV7-9; J gene: TRBJ2-7; CDR3 DNA: TGTGCCAGCAGCCCCGGGACAGGATACTACGAGCAGTACTTC; CDR3 protein: CASSPGTGYYEQYF
clone size: NA; D gene: TRBD2; V gene: TRBV6-2/TRBV6-3; J gene: TRBJ2-1; CDR3 DNA: TGTGCCAGCAGCAAATCAGCGGGAACGGGTGAGCAGTTCTTC; CDR3 protein: CASSKSAGTGEQFF
clone size: few; D gene: NA; V gene: TRBV5-1; J gene: TRBJ1-1; CDR3 DNA: TGCGCCAGCAGCCAGGACGGATTGAACACTGAAGCTTTCTTT; CDR3 protein: CASSQDGLNTEAFF
clone size: few; D gene: NA; V gene: TRBV28; J gene: TRBJ2-1; CDR3 DNA: TGTGCCAGCACTCTTGGGCCCGGGCGGGACAATGAGCAGTTCTTC; CDR3 protein: CASTLGPGRDNEQFF
clone size: NA; D gene: TRBD2; V gene: TRBV7-6; J gene: TRBJ2-1; CDR3 DNA: TGTGCCAGCAGCCGGACTAGCGGGAGAGGGGTTATCGGTGAGCAGTTCTTC; CDR3 protein: CASSRTSGRGVIGEQFF
clone size: medium-sized; D gene: NA; V gene: TRBV18; J gene: TRBJ2-3; CDR3 DNA: TGTGCCAGCTCACCAATGGGCAGTCGCACAGATACGCAGTATTTT; CDR3 protein: CASSPMGSRTDTQYF
clone size: once; D gene: NA; V gene: TRBV29-1; J gene: TRBJ2-2; CDR3 DNA: TGCAGCGTTTTGGAGGGGGCCGGGGAGCTGTTTTTT; CDR3 protein: CSVLEGAGELFF
clone size: few; D gene: NA; V gene: TRBV4-1; J gene: TRBJ2-3; CDR3 DNA: TGCGCCAGCAGCCAAGAGAAGGGATATGGCACAGATACGCAGTATTTT; CDR3 protein: CASSQEKGYGTDTQYF
clone size: few; D gene: TRBD2; V gene: TRBV4-1; J gene: TRBJ2-1; CDR3 DNA: TGCGCCAGCAGCCAAGGTCTCCCCCTAGCGGGATCTGGCAATGAGCAGTTCTTC; CDR3 protein: CASSQGLPLAGSGNEQFF
clone size: NA; D gene: TRBD1; V gene: TRBV19; J gene: TRBJ1-3; CDR3 DNA: TGTGCCAGTAGTACTCGAGAACAGGGGAGTGGAAACACCATATATTTT; CDR3 protein: CASSTREQGSGNTIYF
clone size: NA; D gene: TRBD2; V gene: TRBV9; J gene: TRBJ2-7; CDR3 DNA: TGTGCCAGCAGCGGGTCTAGCGGGAGTGCCGAGCAGTACTTC; CDR3 protein: CASSGSSGSAEQYF
clone size: few; D gene: NA; V gene: TRBV24-1; J gene: TRBJ2-1; CDR3 DNA: TGTGCCACCAGTGAATCAGGGGTAAATGAGCAGTTCTTC; CDR3 protein: CATSESGVNEQFF
clone size: NA; D gene: TRBD2; V gene: TRBV20-1; J gene: TRBJ2-1; CDR3 DNA: TGCAGTGCTAGAGGCCAGATAGCGGGGCAGAGCTCCTACAATGAGCAGTTCTTC; CDR3 protein: CSARGQIAGQSSYNEQFF
clone size: medium-sized; D gene: NA; V gene: TRBV18; J gene: TRBJ2-1; CDR3 DNA: TGTGCCAGCTCAAAAAGCTCCTACAATGAGCAGTTCTTC; CDR3 protein: CASSKSSYNEQFF
clone size: NA; D gene: TRBD1; V gene: TRBV7-9; J gene: TRBJ1-1; CDR3 DNA: TGTGCCAGCAGCTCACAAGGGACAGGGGTTACTGAAGCTTTCTTT; CDR3 protein: CASSSQGTGVTEAFF
clone size: NA; D gene: NA; V gene: TRBV12-3/TRBV12-4; J gene: TRBJ2-7; CDR3 DNA: TGTGCCAGCAGGAAGACTGGGAACTACGAGCAGTACTTC; CDR3 protein: CASRKTGNYEQYF
clone size: NA; D gene: TRBD1; V gene: TRBV11-2; J gene: TRBJ2-2; CDR3 DNA: TGTGCCAGCAGCCGGTCCGGGACAGGGCCCGGGGAGCTGTTTTTT; CDR3 protein: CASSRSGTGPGELFF
clone size: medium-sized; D gene: NA; V gene: TRBV20-1; J gene: TRBJ2-2; CDR3 DNA: TGCAGTGCTAGCGGGAGTAAGACCGGGGAGCTGTTTTTT; CDR3 protein: CSASGSKTGELFF
clone size: NA; D gene: TRBD1; V gene: TRBV10-3; J gene: TRBJ1-5; CDR3 DNA: TGTGCCATTGGGACAGGGGGCTATCAGCCCCAGCATTTT; CDR3 protein: CAIGTGGYQPQHF
clone size: NA; D gene: TRBD2; V gene: TRBV5-1; J gene: TRBJ2-1; CDR3 DNA: TGCGCCAGCAGCTTTAACTTACTTACCCACAGCGGGAGGGCCTACAATGAGCAGTTCTTC; CDR3 protein: CASSFNLLTHSGRAYNEQFF